These T cell receptor beta chains were read from a single sample in a study of early T cells in non-severe SARS-CoV-2 infection. TCRdb ran MiXCR on the 5' RACE reads and lists one entry per CDR3 protein. The sample shows about 58,000 distinct CDR3 sequences, 12% of them seen only once. Sequencing input: whole blood. The source of these receptors is an adult who was a healthcare worker with PCR-confirmed SARS-CoV-2 infection or an uninfected control (not recorded which). The CDR3 runs from the conserved cysteine through the conserved F or W. The D gene is left open where the match is weak. A clone size is listed for some rows: how often the clone was seen (once, few, many), or a class if it is expanded.

d_call j_call v_call clone_size cdr3_aa cdr3_nt
TRBD2 TRBJ2-7 TRBV5-1 . CASSYGLAGSYEQYF TGCGCCAGCAGCTACGGACTAGCGGGTTCCTACGAGCAGTACTTC
. TRBJ2-7 TRBV19 many CASSLGSSGQYF TGTGCCAGTAGTCTCGGCTCATCGGGACAGTACTTC
. TRBJ1-1 TRBV21-1 . CASNLGPCLRGAFF TGTGCCAGCAATTTAGGGCCCTGCCTGAGGGGAGCTTTCTTT
TRBD2 TRBJ2-3 TRBV12-3/TRBV12-4 few CASSLKLAGDTDTQYF TGTGCCAGCAGTTTGAAGCTAGCGGGGGACACAGATACGCAGTATTTT
. TRBJ2-7 TRBV29-1 few CSVEDSSYEQYF TGCAGCGTCGAGGACTCCTCCTACGAGCAGTACTTC
. TRBJ1-1 TRBV29-1 many CSVGGTNTEAFF TGCAGCGTTGGAGGGACGAACACTGAAGCTTTCTTT
. TRBJ1-6 TRBV5-1 few CASSLSGVGRSPLHF TGCGCCAGCAGCTTGTCGGGGGTCGGAAGATCACCCCTCCACTTT
TRBD1 TRBJ2-3 TRBV20-1 many CSALGQATTDTQYF TGCAGTGCTCTAGGACAGGCGACCACAGATACGCAGTATTTT
. TRBJ2-1 TRBV6-2/TRBV6-3 many CASSSTGLYNEQFF TGTGCCAGCAGTTCTACCGGGTTATACAATGAGCAGTTCTTC
. TRBJ2-1 TRBV6-6 few CASRSRAEQFF TGTGCCAGCAGGAGCCGCGCTGAGCAGTTCTTC
. TRBJ1-6 TRBV4-2 few CASSEGRGNYNSPLHF TGTGCCAGCAGCGAAGGAAGGGGGAACTATAATTCACCCCTCCACTTT
TRBD1 TRBJ2-7 TRBV6-2/TRBV6-3 . CASSTTGGRREQYF TGTGCCAGCAGCACTACAGGGGGACGGCGCGAGCAGTACTTC
. TRBJ1-2 TRBV18 . CASSPQGRNYGYTF TGTGCCAGCTCACCACAAGGTCGGAACTATGGCTACACCTTC
. TRBJ2-3 TRBV29-1 . CSVEAGRDTQYF TGCAGCGTTGAAGCCGGTAGAGATACGCAGTATTTT
. TRBJ1-3 TRBV7-9 . CASSPKAPRTSGNTIYF TGTGCCAGCAGCCCCAAGGCGCCGAGGACCTCTGGAAACACCATATATTTT
TRBD1 TRBJ1-2 TRBV28 many CASRSSGGKKYGYTF TGTGCCAGCAGGTCGTCAGGGGGCAAAAAATATGGCTACACCTTC
TRBD2 TRBJ2-1 TRBV18 many CASSPRASGSNEQFF TGTGCCAGCTCACCAAGGGCTAGCGGGAGCAATGAGCAGTTCTTC
. TRBJ2-2 TRBV23-1 many CASSQSVGGKGDGTGELFF TGCGCCAGCAGTCAATCCGTAGGGGGGAAAGGGGACGGCACCGGGGAGCTGTTTTTT
. TRBJ2-5 TRBV7-9 many CASSPSREETQYF TGTGCCAGCAGCCCGTCGAGGGAAGAGACCCAGTACTTC
. TRBJ1-1 TRBV7-9 many CASSLTPLGNTEAFF TGTGCCAGCAGCTTAACCCCCCTGGGGAACACTGAAGCTTTCTTT
. TRBJ2-5 TRBV7-2 . CASSSYFQGLMGGTQYF TGTGCCAGCAGCTCTTATTTTCAGGGCCTCATGGGTGGGACCCAGTACTTC